This TCR beta chain was documented in a study of blood T cell repertoires in COVID-19. The table lists this clone with a few counts. From germline, CDR1 is SGHRS and CDR2 YFSETQ. The CDR3 covers 14 residues. The J segment lost 9 bases and the V segment lost 4 bases, leaving 9 bases of the junction unmatched. Clones were sequenced by immunoSEQ multiplex PCR, and TCRdb holds only the in-frame ones, with some missing. Of some 250,000 clones detected, approximately 82% appear once; the ten largest clones hold 5.7%. Sequenced: peripheral blood. The receptor was isolated from a man older than 75 with acute or convalescent COVID-19. The chain carries TRBV5-1 and TRBJ1-4; 7 nucleotides align to TRBD1. CDR3 bases: TGCGCCAGCAGCCTCGGGACAGAACCCCAAAAACTGTTTTTT. Translated: CASSLGTEPQKLFF.